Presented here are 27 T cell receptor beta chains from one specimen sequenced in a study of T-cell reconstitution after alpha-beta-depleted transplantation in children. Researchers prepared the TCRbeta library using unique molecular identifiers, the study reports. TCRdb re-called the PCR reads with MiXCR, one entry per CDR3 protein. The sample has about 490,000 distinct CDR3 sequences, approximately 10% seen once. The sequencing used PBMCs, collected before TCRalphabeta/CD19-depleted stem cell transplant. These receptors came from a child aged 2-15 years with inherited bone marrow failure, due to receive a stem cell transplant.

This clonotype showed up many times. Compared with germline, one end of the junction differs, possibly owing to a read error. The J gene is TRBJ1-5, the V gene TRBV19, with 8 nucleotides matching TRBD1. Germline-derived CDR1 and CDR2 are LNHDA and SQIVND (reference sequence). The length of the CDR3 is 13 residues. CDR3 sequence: CASISGGKQPQHF. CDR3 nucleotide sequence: TGTGCCAGCATCTCAGGGGGCAAGCAGCCCCAGCATTTT. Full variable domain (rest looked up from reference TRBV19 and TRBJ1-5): DGGITQSPKYLFRKEGQNVTLSCEQNLNHDAMYWYRQDPGQGLRLIYYSQIVNDFQKGDIAEGYSVSREKKESFPLTVTSAQKNPTAFYLCASISGGKQPQHFGDGTRLSIL.

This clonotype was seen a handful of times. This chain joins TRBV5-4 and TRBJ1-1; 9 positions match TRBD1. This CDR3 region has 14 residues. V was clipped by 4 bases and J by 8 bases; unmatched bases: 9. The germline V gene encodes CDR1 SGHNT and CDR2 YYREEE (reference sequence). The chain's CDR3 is CASSAGTGKLEAFF. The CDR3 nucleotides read TGTGCCAGCAGCGCCGGGACAGGGAAACTGGAAGCTTTCTTT.

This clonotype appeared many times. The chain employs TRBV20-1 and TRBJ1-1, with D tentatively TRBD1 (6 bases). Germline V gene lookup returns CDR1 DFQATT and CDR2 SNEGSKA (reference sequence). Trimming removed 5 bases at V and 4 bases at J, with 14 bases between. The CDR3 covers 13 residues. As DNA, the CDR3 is TGCAGTGCTGTTACTCTAGGGGGCACTGAAGCTTTCTTT. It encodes CSAVTLGGTEAFF.

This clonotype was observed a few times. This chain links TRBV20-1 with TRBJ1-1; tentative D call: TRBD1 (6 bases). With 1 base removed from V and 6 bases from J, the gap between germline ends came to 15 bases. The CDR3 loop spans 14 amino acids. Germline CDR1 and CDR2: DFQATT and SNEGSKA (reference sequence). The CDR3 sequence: CSARAGGGGAEAFF. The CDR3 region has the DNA TGCAGTGCTAGAGCTGGAGGGGGGGGCGCTGAAGCTTTCTTT.

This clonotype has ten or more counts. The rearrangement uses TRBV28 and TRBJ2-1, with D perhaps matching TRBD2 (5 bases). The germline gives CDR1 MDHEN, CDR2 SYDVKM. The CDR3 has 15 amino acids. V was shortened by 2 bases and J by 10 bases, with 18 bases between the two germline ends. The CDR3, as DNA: TGTGCCAGCAGTTTAGTAGGACTTCCCCCCGGGGAGCAGTTCTTC. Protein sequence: CASSLVGLPPGEQFF. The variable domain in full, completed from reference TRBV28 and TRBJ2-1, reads DVKVTQSSRYLVKRTGEKVFLECVQDMDHENMFWYRQDPGLGLRLIYFSYDVKMKEKGDIPEGYSVSREKKERFSLILESASTNQTSMYLCASSLVGLPPGEQFFGPGTRLTVL.

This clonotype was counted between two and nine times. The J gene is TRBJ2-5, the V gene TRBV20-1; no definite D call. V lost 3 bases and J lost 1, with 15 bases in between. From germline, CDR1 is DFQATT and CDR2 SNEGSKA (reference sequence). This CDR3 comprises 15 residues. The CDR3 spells CSASGLPELQETQYF. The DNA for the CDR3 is TGCAGTGCTAGTGGGTTGCCGGAGCTCCAAGAGACCCAGTACTTC.

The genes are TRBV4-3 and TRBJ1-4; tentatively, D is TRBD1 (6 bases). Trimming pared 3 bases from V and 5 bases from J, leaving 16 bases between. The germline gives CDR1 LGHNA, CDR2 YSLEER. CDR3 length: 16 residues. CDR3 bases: TGCGCCAGCAGCCATGGGAGGGGACATGTAAATGAAAAACTGTTTTTT. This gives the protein CASSHGRGHVNEKLFF.

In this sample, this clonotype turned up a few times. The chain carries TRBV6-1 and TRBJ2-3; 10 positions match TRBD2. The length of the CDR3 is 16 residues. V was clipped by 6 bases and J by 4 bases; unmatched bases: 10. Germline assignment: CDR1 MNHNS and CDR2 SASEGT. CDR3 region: CASRSLAGAPPDTQYF. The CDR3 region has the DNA TGTGCCAGCAGGAGTCTAGCGGGAGCTCCCCCAGATACGCAGTATTTT.

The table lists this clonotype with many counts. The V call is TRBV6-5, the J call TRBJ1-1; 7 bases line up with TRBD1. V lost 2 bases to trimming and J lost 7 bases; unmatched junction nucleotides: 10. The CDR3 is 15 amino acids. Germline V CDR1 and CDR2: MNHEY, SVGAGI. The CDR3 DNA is TGTGCCAGCAGTTACCCGAACAGGGGAAAGAATGAAGCTTTCTTT. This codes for CASSYPNRGKNEAFF.

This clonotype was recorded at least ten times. In DNA form, the CDR3 reads TGTGCCAACGCGGTTATGAGCTCCTACGAGCAGTACTTC. Its translation: CANAVMSSYEQYF. This chain links TRBV7-9 with TRBJ2-7; D remains ambiguous. This CDR3 spans 13 amino acids. Germline CDR1 and CDR2: SEHNR and FQNEAQ (reference sequence). The ends were cut back, 10 bases at V and 0 bases at J, with 13 bases in the middle.

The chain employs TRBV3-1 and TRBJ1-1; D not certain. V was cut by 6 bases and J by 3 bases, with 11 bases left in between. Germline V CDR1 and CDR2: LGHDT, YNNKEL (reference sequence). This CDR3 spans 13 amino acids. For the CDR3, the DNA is TGTGCCAGCAGTCGCGGTTCAGACACTGAAGCTTTCTTT. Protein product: CASSRGSDTEAFF.

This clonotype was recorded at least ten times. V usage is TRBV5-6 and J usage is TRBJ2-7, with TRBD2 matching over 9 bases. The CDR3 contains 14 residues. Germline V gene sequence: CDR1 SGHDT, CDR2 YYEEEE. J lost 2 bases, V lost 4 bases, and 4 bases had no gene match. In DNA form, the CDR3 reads TGTGCCAGCAGCGCGACTAGCGGCCCCTACGAGCAGTACTTC. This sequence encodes CASSATSGPYEQYF.

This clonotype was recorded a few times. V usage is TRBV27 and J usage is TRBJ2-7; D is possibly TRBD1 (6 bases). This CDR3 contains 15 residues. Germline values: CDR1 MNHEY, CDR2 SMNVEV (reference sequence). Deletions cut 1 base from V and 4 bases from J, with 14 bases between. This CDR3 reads CASSLFGPGDYEQYF. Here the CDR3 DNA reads TGTGCCAGCAGTTTATTTGGTCCAGGGGATTACGAGCAGTACTTC.

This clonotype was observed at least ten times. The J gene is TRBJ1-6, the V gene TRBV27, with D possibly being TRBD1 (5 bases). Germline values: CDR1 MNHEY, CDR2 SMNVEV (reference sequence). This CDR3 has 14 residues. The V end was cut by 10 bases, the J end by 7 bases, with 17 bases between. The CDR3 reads CAISPGGENSPLHF. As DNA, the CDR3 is TGTGCCATCTCCCCGGGGGGGGAAAATTCACCCCTCCACTTT.

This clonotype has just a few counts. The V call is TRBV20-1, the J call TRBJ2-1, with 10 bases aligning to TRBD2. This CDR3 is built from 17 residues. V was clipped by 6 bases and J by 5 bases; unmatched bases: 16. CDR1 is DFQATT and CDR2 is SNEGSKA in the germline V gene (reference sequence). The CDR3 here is CSATGQREGPRDNEQFF. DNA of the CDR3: TGCAGTGCCACCGGCCAGCGGGAGGGCCCGCGCGACAATGAGCAGTTCTTC.

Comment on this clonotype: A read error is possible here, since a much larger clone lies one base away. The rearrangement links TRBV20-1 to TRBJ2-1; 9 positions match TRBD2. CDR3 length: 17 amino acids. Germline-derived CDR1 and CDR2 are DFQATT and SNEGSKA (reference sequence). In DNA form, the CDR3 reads TGCAGTCCTAGAGATAGTGCTAGCGGGAAACTTTACAATGAGCAGTTCTTC. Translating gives CSPRDSASGKLYNEQFF.

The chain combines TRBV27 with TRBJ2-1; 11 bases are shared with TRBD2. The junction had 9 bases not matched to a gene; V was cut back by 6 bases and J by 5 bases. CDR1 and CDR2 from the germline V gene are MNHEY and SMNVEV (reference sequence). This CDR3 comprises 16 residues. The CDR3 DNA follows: TGTGCCAGCAGCCGGACTAGCGGGTCTGCAAACAATGAGCAGTTCTTC. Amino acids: CASSRTSGSANNEQFF.

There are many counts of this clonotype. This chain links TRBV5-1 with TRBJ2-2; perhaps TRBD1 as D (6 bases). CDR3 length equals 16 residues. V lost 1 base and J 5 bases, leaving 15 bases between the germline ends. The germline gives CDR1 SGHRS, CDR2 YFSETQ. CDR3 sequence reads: CASSLLGQPDTGELFF. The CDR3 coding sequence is TGCGCCAGCAGCTTGCTAGGACAGCCCGATACCGGGGAGCTGTTTTTT.

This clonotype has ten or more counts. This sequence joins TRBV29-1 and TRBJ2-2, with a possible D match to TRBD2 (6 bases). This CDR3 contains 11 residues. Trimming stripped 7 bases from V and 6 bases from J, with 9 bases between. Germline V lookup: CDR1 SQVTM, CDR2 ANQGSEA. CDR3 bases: TGCAGCGCCCGGGAGCCCGGGGAGCTGTTTTTT. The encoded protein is CSAREPGELFF.

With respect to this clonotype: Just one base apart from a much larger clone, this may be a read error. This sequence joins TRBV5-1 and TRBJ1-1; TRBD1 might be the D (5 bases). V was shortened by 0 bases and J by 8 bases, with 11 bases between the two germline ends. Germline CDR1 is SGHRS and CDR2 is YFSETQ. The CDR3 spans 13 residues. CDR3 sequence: CASSLESAGEAFF. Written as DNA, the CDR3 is TGCGCCAGCAGCTTGGAGTCGGCAGGGGAAGCTTTCTTT.

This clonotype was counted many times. This CDR3 reads CASSEYERGTSGRVNEQFF. The CDR3 DNA reads as TGTGCCAGCAGTGAATATGAAAGGGGGACTAGCGGGAGGGTAAATGAGCAGTTCTTC. The genes are TRBV25-1 and TRBJ2-1; 16 bases map to TRBD2. The junction had 9 bases not matched to a gene; V was cut back by 0 bases and J by 7 bases. The germline V gene has CDR1 MGHDK and CDR2 SYGVNS. This CDR3 region has 19 residues.

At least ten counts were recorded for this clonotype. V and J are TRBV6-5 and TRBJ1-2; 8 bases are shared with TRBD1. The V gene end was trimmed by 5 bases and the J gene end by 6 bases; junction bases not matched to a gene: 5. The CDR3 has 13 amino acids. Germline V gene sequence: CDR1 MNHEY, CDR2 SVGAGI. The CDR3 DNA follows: TGTGCCAGCAGTCAGGACAGGGTAGATGGCTACACCTTC. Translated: CASSQDRVDGYTF.

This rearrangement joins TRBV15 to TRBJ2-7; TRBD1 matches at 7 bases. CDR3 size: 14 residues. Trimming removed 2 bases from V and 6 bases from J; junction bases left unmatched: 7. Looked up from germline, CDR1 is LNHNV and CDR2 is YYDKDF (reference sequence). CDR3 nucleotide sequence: TGTGCCACCAGCAGACGCGACAGGGTTGGCGAGCAGTACTTC. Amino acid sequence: CATSRRDRVGEQYF.

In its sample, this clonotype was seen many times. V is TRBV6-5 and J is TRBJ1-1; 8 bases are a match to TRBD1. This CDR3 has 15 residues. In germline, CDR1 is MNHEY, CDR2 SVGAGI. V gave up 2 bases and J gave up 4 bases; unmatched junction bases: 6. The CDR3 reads CASSYTWTGTTEAFF. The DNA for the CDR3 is TGTGCCAGCAGTTACACGTGGACAGGGACCACTGAAGCTTTCTTT.

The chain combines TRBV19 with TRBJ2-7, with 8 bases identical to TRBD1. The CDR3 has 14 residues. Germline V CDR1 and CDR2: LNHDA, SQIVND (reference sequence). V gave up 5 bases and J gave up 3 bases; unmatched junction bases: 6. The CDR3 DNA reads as TGTGCCAGTAGTGCTGACAGGGGTGGCTACGAGCAGTACTTC. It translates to CASSADRGGYEQYF.

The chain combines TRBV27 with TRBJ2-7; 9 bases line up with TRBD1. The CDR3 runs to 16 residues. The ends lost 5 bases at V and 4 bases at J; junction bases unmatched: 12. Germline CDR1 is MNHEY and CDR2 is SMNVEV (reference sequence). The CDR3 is CASSPSQGARNYEQYF. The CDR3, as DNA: TGTGCCAGCAGTCCCTCACAGGGGGCCAGAAATTACGAGCAGTACTTC.

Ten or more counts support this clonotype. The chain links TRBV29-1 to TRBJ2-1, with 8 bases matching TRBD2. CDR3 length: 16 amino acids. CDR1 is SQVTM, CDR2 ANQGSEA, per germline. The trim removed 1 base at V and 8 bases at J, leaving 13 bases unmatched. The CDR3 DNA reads TGCAGCGTTGAAGCGCTTGAGGGACTAGGTCAGGATGAGCAGTTCTTC. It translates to CSVEALEGLGQDEQFF.